The rows below give T cell receptor beta chains drawn from one sample of a study of blood T cell repertoires in COVID-19. Repertoires were generated with immunoSEQ multiplex PCR, while TCRdb's copy carries only in-frame clones and drops some. The sample lists 350,000 to 400,000 clones, roughly 90% occurring once. Sequencing was done on a sample of PBMCs or T cells enriched from blood (not recorded which). The receptors shown here come from a woman aged 40 to 50 who had been exposed to COVID-19. CDR3s include the opening cysteine and the closing phenylalanine or tryptophan.

>TRBV9|TRBJ2-5
CASSVDPGGVTVKETQYF
>TRBV5-4|TRBJ2-7
CASSPLPGPKSPYEQYF
>TRBV30|TRBJ2-7
CAWSRAGGIYEQYF
>TRBV11-2|TRBJ1-3
CASSSYRDNRNTIYF
>TRBV7-9|TRBJ2-1
CATGEQFF
>TRBV15|TRBJ1-3
CATSRGDSGNTIYF
>TRBV6-5|TRBJ1-4
CASSYEGANNEKLFF
>TRBV9|TRBJ1-6
CASSVVETANSPLHF
>TRBV19|TRBJ1-2
CASSIDRTGGPYGYTF
>TRBV19|TRBJ2-1
CASSPRQTSGNREQFF
>TRBV9|TRBJ1-3
CASSVFGTDSGNTIYF
>TRBV6-5|TRBJ2-2
CASSLGSTGELFF
>TRBV13|TRBJ2-2
CASRQNAGQYTGELFF
>TRBV9|TRBJ2-1
CASSVAGGGLLDEQFF
>TRBV6-5|TRBJ2-2
CASSYSHRDTGELFF
>TRBV19|TRBJ1-2
CASSIAGQLSGDYTF
>TRBV18|TRBJ2-3
CASSPMRTGHSTDTQYF
>TRBV29-1|TRBJ1-2
CSVAGTVVGYGYTF
>TRBV19|TRBJ1-1
CASSATGKGNTEAFF
>TRBV15|TRBJ1-1
CATSRDPRQGGQNTEAFF
>TRBV3-1/TRBV3-2|TRBJ1-1
CASSQNTGMGRAFF
>TRBV18|TRBJ2-7
CASSPGLAGVEQYF
>TRBV19|TRBJ1-2
CASSQLQGAHGYTF
>TRBV7-9|TRBJ2-7
CASSLDRGLDEQYF
>TRBV6-2/TRBV6-3|TRBJ2-4
CASSPETSGLAKNIQYF